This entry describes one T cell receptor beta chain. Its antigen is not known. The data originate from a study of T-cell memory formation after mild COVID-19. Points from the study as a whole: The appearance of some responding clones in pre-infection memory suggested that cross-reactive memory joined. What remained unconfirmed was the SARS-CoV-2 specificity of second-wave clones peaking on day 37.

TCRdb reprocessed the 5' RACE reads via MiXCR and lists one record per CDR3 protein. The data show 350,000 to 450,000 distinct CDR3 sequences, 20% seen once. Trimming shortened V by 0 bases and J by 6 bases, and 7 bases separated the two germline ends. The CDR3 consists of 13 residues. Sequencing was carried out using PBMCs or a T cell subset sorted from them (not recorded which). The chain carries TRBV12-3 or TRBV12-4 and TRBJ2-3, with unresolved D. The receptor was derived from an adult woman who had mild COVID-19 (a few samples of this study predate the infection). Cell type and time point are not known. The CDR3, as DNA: TGTGCCAGCAGTTTAGCCTTTCGGGATACGCAGTATTTT. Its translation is CASSLAFRDTQYF.